This T cell receptor (beta chain) derives from a study of T cell responses to AZD1222 COVID-19 vaccine. Findings and caveats of the study: Without day 14 samples, only post-peak T cell repertoires were studied.

This clone was counted a few times. As yet, its antigen is unknown. Repertoires were generated with immunoSEQ multiplex PCR, while TCRdb's copy carries only in-frame clones and drops some. The sample holds under 200,000 clones; around nine tenths are singletons and the top ten take about 3.6%. Trimming removed 5 bases from V and 2 bases from J, with 16 bases in between. The CDR3 spans 16 residues. CDR1 is LNHDA, CDR2 SQIVND, per germline (reference sequence). Sequencing was performed on peripheral blood, taken 28 days after the second dose of the MenACWY control vaccine. This clonotype was obtained from an adult who received the MenACWY meningococcal vaccine as a control. This chain links TRBV19 with TRBJ1-5; perhaps TRBD1 as D (6 bases). The CDR3 DNA is TGTGCCAGTAGTGAGTGGGTAAGACAGGGCAATCAGCCCCAGCATTTT. Amino acid sequence: CASSEWVRQGNQPQHF.